The clone carrying this TCR beta chain appeared a few times. Its antigen is as yet unknown. Every isolated RNA sample was fully reverse transcribed, so sequencing captured expressed TCRB transcripts. Here immunoSEQ multiplex PCR was the method, and the copy in TCRdb shows in-frame clones only, minus some. The sample has fewer than 350,000 clones, about 20% seen once; the top ten hold 0.035% to 0.055%. This sample was included in a study of beta chain features in type 1 diabetes. Overall study findings and caveats: A moderate, significant TCRB CDR3 shortening appeared in type 1 diabetes across four CD4+ subsets. Any PCR bias toward short templates would affect both groups alike.

Each of the CD4+ naive, central memory, regulatory and stem cell-like memory populations was sorted via CD45RO/CCR7/CD25/CD127/CD95/CD27. This CDR3 is built from 14 residues. Looked up from germline, CDR1 is SGHRS and CDR2 is YFSETQ. Trimming took off 1 base at V and 7 bases at J, with 14 bases between the two ends. V is TRBV5-1 and J is TRBJ1-2; D is undetermined. Sequenced input: naive CD4+ T cells from blood. This sequence originates from a woman aged 18-29 years in good health. The CDR3 DNA reads as TGCGCCAGCAGCTTGTTCACCAACTCGGGTGGCTACACCTTC. Translated, it gives CASSLFTNSGGYTF.